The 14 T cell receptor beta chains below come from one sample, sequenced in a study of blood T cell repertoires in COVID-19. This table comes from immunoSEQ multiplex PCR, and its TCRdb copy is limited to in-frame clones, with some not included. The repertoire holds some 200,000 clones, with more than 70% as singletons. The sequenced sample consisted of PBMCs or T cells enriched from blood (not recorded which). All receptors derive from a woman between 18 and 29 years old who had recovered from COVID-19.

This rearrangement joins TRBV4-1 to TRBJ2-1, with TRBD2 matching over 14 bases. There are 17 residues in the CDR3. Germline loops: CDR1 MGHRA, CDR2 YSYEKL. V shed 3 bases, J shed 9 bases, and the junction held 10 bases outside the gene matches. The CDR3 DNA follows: TGCGCCAGCAGCCACCTGGGACTAGCGGGGGTGCTTAGTGAGCAGTTCTTC. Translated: CASSHLGLAGVLSEQFF.

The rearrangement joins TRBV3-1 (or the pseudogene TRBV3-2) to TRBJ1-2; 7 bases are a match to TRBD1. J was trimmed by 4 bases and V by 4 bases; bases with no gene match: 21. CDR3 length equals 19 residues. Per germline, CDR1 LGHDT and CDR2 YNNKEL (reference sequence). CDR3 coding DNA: TGTGCCAGCAGCCCAGAAAAGATGACAGGGTTAAGAGTCAGCTATGGCTACACCTTC. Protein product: CASSPEKMTGLRVSYGYTF.

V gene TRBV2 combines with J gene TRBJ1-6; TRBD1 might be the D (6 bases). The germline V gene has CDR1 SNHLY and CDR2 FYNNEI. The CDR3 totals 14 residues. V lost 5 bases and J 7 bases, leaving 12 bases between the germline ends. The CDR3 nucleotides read TGTGCCAGCAGTAGATTACAGGGAAATTCACCCCTCCACTTT. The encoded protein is CASSRLQGNSPLHF.

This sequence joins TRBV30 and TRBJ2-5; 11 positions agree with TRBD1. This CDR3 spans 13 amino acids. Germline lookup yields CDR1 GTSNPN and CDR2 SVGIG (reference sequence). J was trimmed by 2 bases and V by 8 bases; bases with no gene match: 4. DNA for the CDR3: TGTGCCGCGGACAGGGGGCTTCAAGAGACCCAGTACTTC. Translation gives CAADRGLQETQYF.

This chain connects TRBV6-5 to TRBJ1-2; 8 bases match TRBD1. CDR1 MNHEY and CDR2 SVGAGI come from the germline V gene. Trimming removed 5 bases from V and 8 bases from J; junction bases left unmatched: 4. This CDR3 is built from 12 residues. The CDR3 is CASSLTGEGYTF. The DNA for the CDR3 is TGTGCCAGCAGTCTGACAGGGGAAGGCTACACCTTC.

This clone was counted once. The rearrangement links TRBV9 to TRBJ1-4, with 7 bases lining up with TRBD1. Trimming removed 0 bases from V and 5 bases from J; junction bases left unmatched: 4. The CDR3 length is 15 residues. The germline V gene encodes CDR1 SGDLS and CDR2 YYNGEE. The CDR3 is CASSVGGRGNEKLFF. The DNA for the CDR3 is TGTGCCAGCAGCGTAGGGGGCAGGGGGAATGAAAAACTGTTTTTT.

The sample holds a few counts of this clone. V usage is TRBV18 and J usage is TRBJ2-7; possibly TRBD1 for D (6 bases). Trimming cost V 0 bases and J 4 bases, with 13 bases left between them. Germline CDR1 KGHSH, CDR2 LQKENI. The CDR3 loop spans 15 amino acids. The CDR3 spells CASSPPGQGTYEQYF. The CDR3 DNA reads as TGTGCCAGCTCACCACCGGGGCAGGGGACGTACGAGCAGTACTTC. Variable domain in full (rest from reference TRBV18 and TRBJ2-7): NAGVMQNPRHLVRRRGQEARLRCSPMKGHSHVYWYRQLPEEGLKFMVYLQKENIIDESGMPKERFSAEFPKEGPSILRIQQVVRGDSAAYFCASSPPGQGTYEQYFGPGTRLTVT.

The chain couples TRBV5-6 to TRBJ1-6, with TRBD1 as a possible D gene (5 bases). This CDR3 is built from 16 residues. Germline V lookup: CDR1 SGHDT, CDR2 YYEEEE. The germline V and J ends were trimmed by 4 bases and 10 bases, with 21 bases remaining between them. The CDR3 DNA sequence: TGTGCCAGCAGCCGTCGAGGGAGCGGGGGTAACTCACCCCTCCACTTT. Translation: CASSRRGSGGNSPLHF.

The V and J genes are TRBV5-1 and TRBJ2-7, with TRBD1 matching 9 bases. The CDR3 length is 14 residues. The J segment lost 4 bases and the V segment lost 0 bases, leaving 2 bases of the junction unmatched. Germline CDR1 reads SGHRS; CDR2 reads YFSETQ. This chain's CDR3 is CASSLGDRVYEQYF. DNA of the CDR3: TGCGCCAGCAGCTTGGGGGACAGGGTTTACGAGCAGTACTTC.

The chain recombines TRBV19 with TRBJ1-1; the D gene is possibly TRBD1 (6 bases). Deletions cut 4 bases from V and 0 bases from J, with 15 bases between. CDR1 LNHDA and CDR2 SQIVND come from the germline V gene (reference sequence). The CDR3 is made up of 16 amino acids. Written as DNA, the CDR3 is TGTGCCAGTAGTAGGGGGGGCAGTTGGATGAACACTGAAGCTTTCTTT. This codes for CASSRGGSWMNTEAFF.

The CDR3 region is CASSPGSRLAGAGNTGELFF. The CDR3 DNA sequence: TGTGCCAGCAGTCCAGGAAGTAGACTAGCGGGGGCCGGAAACACCGGGGAGCTGTTTTTT. This chain uses TRBV6-8 with TRBJ2-2; the match to TRBD2 covers 12 bases. Germline loops: CDR1 MNHGY, CDR2 SAAAGT. There are 20 residues in the CDR3. After removal of 5 bases from V and 2 bases from J, the junction contained 15 bases not matched to a gene.

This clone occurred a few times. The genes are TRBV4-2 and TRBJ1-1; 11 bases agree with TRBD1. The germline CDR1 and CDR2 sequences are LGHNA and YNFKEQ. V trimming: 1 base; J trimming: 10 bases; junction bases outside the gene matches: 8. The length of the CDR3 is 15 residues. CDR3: CASSQAGQGDYRAFF. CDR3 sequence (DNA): TGTGCCAGCAGCCAAGCGGGACAGGGGGACTATCGAGCTTTCTTT.

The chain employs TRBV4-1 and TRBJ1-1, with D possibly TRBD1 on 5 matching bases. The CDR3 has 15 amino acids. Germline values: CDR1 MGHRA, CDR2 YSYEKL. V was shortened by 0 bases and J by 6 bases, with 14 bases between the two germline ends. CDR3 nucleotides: TGCGCCAGCAGCCAAGAGGGGCAGGGTAACGCTGAAGCTTTCTTT. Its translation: CASSQEGQGNAEAFF.

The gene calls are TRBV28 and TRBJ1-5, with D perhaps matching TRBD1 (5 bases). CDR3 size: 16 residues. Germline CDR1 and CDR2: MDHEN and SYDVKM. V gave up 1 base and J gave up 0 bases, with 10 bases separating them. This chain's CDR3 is CASSLSVRASNQPQHF. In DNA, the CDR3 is TGTGCCAGCAGTTTATCGGTCAGGGCTAGCAATCAGCCCCAGCATTTT.